The next 22 T cell receptor beta chains were all read from a single sample in a study of preoperative IRX-2 immunotherapy in early breast cancer. Treatment denoted: preoperative locoregional IRX-2 cytokine immunotherapy. Sequencing used immunoSEQ multiplex PCR; TCRdb keeps in-frame clones, though not all of them. The sample carries tens of thousands of clones, approximately 89% recorded once. Sequenced material: tumor tissue, taken after IRX-2 immunotherapy. The source is a human donor with breast cancer.

The genes are TRBV6-8 and TRBJ1-3; D unresolved. Germline V gene data show CDR1 as MNHGY and CDR2 as SAAAGT. Trimming removed 8 bases from V and 2 bases from J, with 10 bases in between. The CDR3 totals 13 residues. The CDR3 region is CASGRNTGNTIYF. The CDR3 nucleotides read TGTGCCAGCGGCCGCAACACTGGAAACACCATATATTTT.

V and J are TRBV30 and TRBJ1-4, with a possible D match to TRBD1 (5 bases). The germline V gene has CDR1 GTSNPN and CDR2 SVGIG (reference sequence). CDR3 length equals 14 residues. The ends were cut back, 1 base at V and 6 bases at J, with 12 bases in the middle. DNA for the CDR3: TGTGCCTGGAGTGACCAGGGATTTTATGAAAAACTGTTTTTT. Translating gives CAWSDQGFYEKLFF.

The chain combines TRBV14 with TRBJ2-1, with TRBD2 matching over 8 bases. V dropped 2 bases and J dropped 4; count of bases not matched to a gene: 7. The CDR3 has 16 residues. Germline-derived CDR1 and CDR2 are SGHDN and FVKESK. For the CDR3, the DNA is TGTGCCAGCAGCCAAATAGCGGGGTTCTCTTACAATGAGCAGTTCTTC. Its protein product is CASSQIAGFSYNEQFF.

The chain is built from TRBV19 and TRBJ1-4, with D unresolved. CDR3 size: 15 residues. V was cut by 6 bases and J by 4 bases, with 15 bases left in between. The germline CDR1 and CDR2 sequences are LNHDA and SQIVND (reference sequence). The CDR3 protein is CASRSPGDINEKLFF. CDR3 sequence (DNA): TGTGCCAGTAGATCCCCGGGAGATATTAATGAAAAACTGTTTTTT.

The chain uses TRBV7-1 and TRBJ2-3; TRBD2 matches at 9 bases. TRBV7-1 is an ORF; its function is uncertain. V trimming: 8 bases; J trimming: 0 bases; junction bases outside the gene matches: 6. The CDR3 runs 15 residues. DNA for the CDR3: TGTGCCAGCGGGCTAGCGGGGCCTAGCACAGATACGCAGTATTTT. Protein product: CASGLAGPSTDTQYF.

This sequence joins TRBV5-1 and TRBJ1-1; possible D gene TRBD1, 6 bases. This CDR3 has 15 amino acids. V was shortened by 0 bases and J by 1 base, with 10 bases between the two germline ends. In germline, CDR1 is SGHRS, CDR2 YFSETQ. Here the CDR3 DNA reads TGCGCCAGCAGCTTGGCCATGGGACAGAACACTGAAGCTTTCTTT. Amino acids: CASSLAMGQNTEAFF.

This chain links TRBV6-8 with TRBJ1-4, with TRBD1 matching over 9 bases. With 6 bases clipped from V and 2 bases from J, the junction kept 7 bases outside the gene matches. The CDR3 runs 16 residues. CDR1 MNHGY and CDR2 SAAAGT come from the germline V gene. The CDR3 DNA reads as TGTGCCAGCAGCTTACAGGGGGCGGCTACTAATGAAAAACTGTTTTTT. Translation: CASSLQGAATNEKLFF.

The chain recombines TRBV7-1 with TRBJ2-5, with D hard to call. TRBV7-1 is classed as an ORF, of uncertain function. The CDR3 sequence is 13 residues long. Between the trimmed V and J ends, which lost 4 bases and 2 bases, there was a span of 8 bases. In nucleotides, the CDR3 is TGTGCCAGCAGCTTAGTGCGGCAAGAGACCCAGTACTTC. Its translation: CASSLVRQETQYF.

This clone came up a few times. This sequence joins TRBV6-8 and TRBJ1-2; a possible D gene is TRBD1 (5 bases). Germline V gives CDR1 MNHGY, CDR2 SAAAGT. Trimming cost V 0 bases and J 4 bases, with 12 bases left between them. The CDR3 sequence is 15 residues long. CDR3 bases: TGTGCCAGCAGTTACTCGCCAGGGTTTGGCTATGGCTACACCTTC. This sequence encodes CASSYSPGFGYGYTF.

This rearrangement joins TRBV22-1 to TRBJ1-2. TRBV22-1 is marked as a pseudogene. CDR3 length equals 13 residues. The CDR3 protein is CASSLGGYYGYTF. CDR3 DNA sequence: TGTGCCAGCAGTTTGGGGGGGTACTATGGCTACACCTTC.

The rearrangement joins TRBV5-1 to TRBJ1-2; 9 nucleotides match TRBD1. V dropped 5 bases and J dropped 4; count of bases not matched to a gene: 12. This CDR3 region has 16 residues. CDR1 SGHRS and CDR2 YFSETQ come from the germline V gene. The CDR3 spells CASSHSPGTGLYGYTF. CDR3 nucleotide sequence: TGCGCCAGCAGTCATTCTCCCGGGACAGGGCTCTATGGCTACACCTTC.

This chain joins TRBV6-8 and TRBJ2-3; 7 positions match TRBD2. The germline V gene has CDR1 MNHGY and CDR2 SAAAGT. With V trimmed by 0 bases and J by 1 base, 16 bases remained unmatched. This CDR3 has 20 residues. The DNA for the CDR3 is TGTGCCAGCAGTTACTCGAACTGGGCCGGGGAGGGGCTCGGCACAGATACGCAGTATTTT. As protein: CASSYSNWAGEGLGTDTQYF.

The CDR3 loop is CSVGGGVYGYTF. CDR3 in DNA: TGCAGCGTTGGAGGGGGCGTTTATGGCTACACCTTC. The chain couples TRBV29-1 to TRBJ1-2; 7 nucleotides align to TRBD1. The germline V gene has CDR1 SQVTM and CDR2 ANQGSEA. This CDR3 is 12 amino acids long. Unmatched junction bases numbered 4, after V lost 4 bases and J lost 5 bases.

The chain uses TRBV6-8 and TRBJ1-6; D gene uncertain. Trimming took off 5 bases at V and 0 bases at J, with 17 bases between the two ends. This CDR3 comprises 18 residues. CDR1 is MNHGY and CDR2 is SAAAGT in the germline V gene. The CDR3 protein is CASSDSSVTFSYNSPLHF. CDR3 coding DNA: TGTGCCAGCAGTGATTCATCCGTAACCTTCTCCTATAATTCACCCCTCCACTTT.

This clone has just one count. The chain recombines TRBV30 with TRBJ2-3; TRBD2 might be the D (6 bases). Germline V lookup: CDR1 GTSNPN, CDR2 SVGIG (reference sequence). With 0 bases removed from V and 6 bases from J, the gap between germline ends came to 13 bases. The CDR3 consists of 14 residues. The CDR3 coding sequence is TGTGCCTGGAGTGTACAGGTGGGGAGGGATACGCAGTATTTT. Translation: CAWSVQVGRDTQYF.

The chain has TRBV29-1 and TRBJ2-6, with D possibly matching TRBD1 (6 bases). This CDR3 region has 14 residues. Germline V CDR1 and CDR2: SQVTM, ANQGSEA. With 5 bases removed from V and 1 base from J, the gap between germline ends came to 9 bases. The CDR3 reads CSVTDSSGANVLTF. DNA of the CDR3: TGCAGCGTTACGGACAGTTCTGGGGCCAACGTCCTGACTTTC.

This clone came up once. This chain uses TRBV28 with TRBJ2-1; 7 bases are shared with TRBD1. Germline V lookup: CDR1 MDHEN, CDR2 SYDVKM. The CDR3 spans 17 residues. V shed 7 bases and J 2 bases; nucleotides not matched to a gene: 14. In nucleotides, the CDR3 is TGTGCCAGCATCCAGTCCCGGACAGGACCAACCTACAATGAGCAGTTCTTC. Protein sequence: CASIQSRTGPTYNEQFF.

In this sample, this clone turned up a few times. The V and J genes are TRBV28 and TRBJ1-3; unclear D gene. V lost 3 bases, J lost 0 bases, and 6 bases lay in between. The CDR3 covers 14 residues. Per the germline V gene, CDR1 is MDHEN and CDR2 is SYDVKM. In DNA form, the CDR3 reads TGTGCCAGCAGTTTGGGCCTCTCTGGAAACACCATATATTTT. Its translation is CASSLGLSGNTIYF.

The rearrangement uses TRBV6-8 and TRBJ2-7; D not resolved. Trimming removed 5 bases from V and 1 base from J, with 6 bases in between. Germline CDR1 MNHGY, CDR2 SAAAGT. The CDR3 has 12 amino acids. The CDR3 DNA reads TGTGCCAGCAGTGGAATTTCCTACGAGCAGTACTTC. It is translated as CASSGISYEQYF.

Concerning this clone itself: One junction end does not reproduce the germline sequence, and a read error may be involved. The genes are TRBV6-8 and TRBJ1-2; D unresolved. Germline values: CDR1 MNHGY, CDR2 SAAAGT. The CDR3 sequence is 17 residues long. CDR3 loop: CAISPLPEKVFNYGYTF. In DNA, the CDR3 is TGTGCCATCAGTCCCCTGCCCGAAAAAGTTTTCAACTATGGCTACACCTTC.

The chain has TRBV7-6 and TRBJ2-1; no firm D call. The CDR3 covers 15 residues. Germline V gene lookup returns CDR1 SGHVS and CDR2 FNYEAQ. V lost 1 base to trimming and J lost 6 bases, with 13 bases between them. The CDR3 DNA reads TGTGCCAGCAGCTTAGGGCTCGCAGTGGGCAATGAGCAGTTCTTC. This encodes CASSLGLAVGNEQFF.

CDR3 sequence reads: CAWSDPTSGGYNEQFF. The CDR3 DNA reads TGTGCCTGGAGTGACCCGACTAGCGGGGGCTACAATGAGCAGTTCTTC. The J gene is TRBJ2-1, the V gene TRBV30; 12 bases map to TRBD2. Trimming took 1 base from V and 3 from J; bases not matched to a gene: 4. This CDR3 region has 16 residues. Germline V gives CDR1 GTSNPN, CDR2 SVGIG (reference sequence). The full variable domain, with the rest looked up from reference TRBV30 and TRBJ2-1, is SQTIHQWPATLVQPVGSPLSLECTVEGTSNPNLYWYRQAAGRGLQLLFYSVGIGQISSEVPQNLSASRPQDRQFILSSKKLLLSDSGFYLCAWSDPTSGGYNEQFFGPGTRLTVL.